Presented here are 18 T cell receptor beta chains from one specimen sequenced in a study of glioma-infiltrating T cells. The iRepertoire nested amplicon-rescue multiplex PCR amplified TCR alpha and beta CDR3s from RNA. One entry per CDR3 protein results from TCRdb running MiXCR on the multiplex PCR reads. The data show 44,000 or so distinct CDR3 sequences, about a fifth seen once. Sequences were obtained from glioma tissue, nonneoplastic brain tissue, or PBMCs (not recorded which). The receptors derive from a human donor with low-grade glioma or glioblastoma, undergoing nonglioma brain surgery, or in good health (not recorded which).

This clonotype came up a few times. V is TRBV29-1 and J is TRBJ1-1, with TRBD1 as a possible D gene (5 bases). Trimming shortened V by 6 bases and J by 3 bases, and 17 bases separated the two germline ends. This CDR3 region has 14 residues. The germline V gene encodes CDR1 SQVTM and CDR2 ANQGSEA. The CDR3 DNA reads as TGCAGCGTCAGCCGGGGGTCACAAGACACTGAAGCTTTCTTT. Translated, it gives CSVSRGSQDTEAFF.

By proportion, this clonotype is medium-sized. Here the CDR3 reads CSAPGHPSNEQFF. The CDR3 DNA is TGCAGTGCCCCGGGACATCCCAGCAATGAGCAGTTCTTC. The V call is TRBV20-1, the J call TRBJ2-1, with D perhaps TRBD1 (6 bases). The germline V and J ends were trimmed by 6 bases and 6 bases, with 15 bases remaining between them. CDR1 and CDR2 (germline): DFQATT, SNEGSKA (reference sequence). The CDR3 length is 13 residues.

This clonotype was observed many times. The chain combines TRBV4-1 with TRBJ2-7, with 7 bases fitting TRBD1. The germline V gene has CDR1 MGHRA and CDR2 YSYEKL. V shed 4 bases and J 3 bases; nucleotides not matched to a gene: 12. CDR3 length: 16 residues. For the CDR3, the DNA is TGCGCCAGCAGCCCCCAGGGGGACCGGAGCCTCTACGAGCAGTACTTC. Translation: CASSPQGDRSLYEQYF.

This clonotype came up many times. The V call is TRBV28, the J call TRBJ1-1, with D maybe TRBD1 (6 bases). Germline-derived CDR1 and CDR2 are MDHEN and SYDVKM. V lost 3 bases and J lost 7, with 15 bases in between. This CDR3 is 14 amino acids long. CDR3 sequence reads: CASSFLRQVDEAFF. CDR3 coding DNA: TGTGCCAGCAGTTTTCTCCGACAGGTCGATGAAGCTTTCTTT.

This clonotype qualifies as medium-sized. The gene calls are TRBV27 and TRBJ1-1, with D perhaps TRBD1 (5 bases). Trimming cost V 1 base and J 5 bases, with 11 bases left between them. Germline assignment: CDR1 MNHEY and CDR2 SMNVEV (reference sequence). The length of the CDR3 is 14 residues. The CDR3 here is CASSLLAGGTEAFF. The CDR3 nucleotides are TGTGCCAGCAGTTTATTAGCTGGGGGTACTGAAGCTTTCTTT.

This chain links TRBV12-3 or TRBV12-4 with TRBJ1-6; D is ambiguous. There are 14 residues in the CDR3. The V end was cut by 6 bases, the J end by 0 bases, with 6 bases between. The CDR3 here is CASSGSSYNSPLHF. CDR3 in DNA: TGTGCCAGCAGCGGGAGCTCCTATAATTCACCCCTCCACTTT.

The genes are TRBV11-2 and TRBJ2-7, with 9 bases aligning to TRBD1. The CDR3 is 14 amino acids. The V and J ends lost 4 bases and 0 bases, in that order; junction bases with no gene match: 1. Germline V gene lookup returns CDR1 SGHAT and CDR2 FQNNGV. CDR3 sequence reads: CASSSGQGSYEQYF. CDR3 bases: TGTGCCAGCAGCTCGGGACAGGGCTCCTACGAGCAGTACTTC.

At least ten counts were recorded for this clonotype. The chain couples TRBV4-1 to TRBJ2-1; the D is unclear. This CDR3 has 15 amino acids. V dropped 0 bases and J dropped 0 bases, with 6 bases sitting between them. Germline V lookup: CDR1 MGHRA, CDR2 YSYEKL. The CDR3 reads CASSQDRSSYNEQFF. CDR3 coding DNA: TGCGCCAGCAGCCAAGATCGGAGCTCCTACAATGAGCAGTTCTTC.

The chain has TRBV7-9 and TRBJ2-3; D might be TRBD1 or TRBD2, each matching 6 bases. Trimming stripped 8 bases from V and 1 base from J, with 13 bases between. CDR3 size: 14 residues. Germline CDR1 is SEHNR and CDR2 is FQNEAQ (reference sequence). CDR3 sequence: CASDGGPGTDTQYF. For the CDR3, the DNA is TGTGCCAGCGATGGGGGGCCTGGCACAGATACGCAGTATTTT.

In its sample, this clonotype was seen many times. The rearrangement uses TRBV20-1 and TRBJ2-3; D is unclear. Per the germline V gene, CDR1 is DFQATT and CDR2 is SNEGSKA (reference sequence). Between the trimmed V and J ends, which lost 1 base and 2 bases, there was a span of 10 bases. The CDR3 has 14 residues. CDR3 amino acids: CSARVQPPTDTQYF. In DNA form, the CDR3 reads TGCAGTGCTAGAGTTCAGCCACCCACAGATACGCAGTATTTT.

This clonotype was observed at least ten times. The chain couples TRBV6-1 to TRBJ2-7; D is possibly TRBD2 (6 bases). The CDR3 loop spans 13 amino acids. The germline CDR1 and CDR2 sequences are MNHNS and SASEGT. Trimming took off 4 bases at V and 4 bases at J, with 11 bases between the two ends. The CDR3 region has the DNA TGTGCCAGCAGTGTCCGGGGAGGTTACGAGCAGTACGTC. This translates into CASSVRGGYEQYV.

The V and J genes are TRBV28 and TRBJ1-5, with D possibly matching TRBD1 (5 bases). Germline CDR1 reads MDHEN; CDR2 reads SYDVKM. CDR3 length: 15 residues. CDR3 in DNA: TGTGTTAGCAGGTCCCGGTGGGGGAACAATCAGCCCCAGCATTTT. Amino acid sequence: CVSRSRWGNNQPQHF.

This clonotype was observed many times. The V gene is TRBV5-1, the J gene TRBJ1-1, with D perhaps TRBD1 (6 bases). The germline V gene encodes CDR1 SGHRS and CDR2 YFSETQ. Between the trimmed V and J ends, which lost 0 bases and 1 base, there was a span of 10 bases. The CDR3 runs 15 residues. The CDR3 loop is CASSLVGGRNTEAFF. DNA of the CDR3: TGCGCCAGCAGCTTGGTAGGGGGGCGGAACACTGAAGCTTTCTTT. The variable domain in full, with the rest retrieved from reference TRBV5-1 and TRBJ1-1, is KAGVTQTPRYLIKTRGQQVTLSCSPISGHRSVSWYQQTPGQGLQFLFEYFSETQRNKGNFPGRFSGRQFSNSRSEMNVSTLELGDSALYLCASSLVGGRNTEAFFGQGTRLTVV.

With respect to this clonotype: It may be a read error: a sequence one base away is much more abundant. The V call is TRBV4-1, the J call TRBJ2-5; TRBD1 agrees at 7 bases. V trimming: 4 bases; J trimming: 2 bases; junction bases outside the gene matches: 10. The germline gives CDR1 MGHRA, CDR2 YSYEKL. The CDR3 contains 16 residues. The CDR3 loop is CASSLVYQGQQETQYF. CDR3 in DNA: TGCGCCAGCAGCCTGGTGTATCAGGGACAGCAAGAGACCCAGTACTTC.

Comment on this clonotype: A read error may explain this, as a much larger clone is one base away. The CDR3 DNA sequence: TGTGCCAGCAGCTTAATTTCCGGAGATACGCGGTATTTT. It specifies CASSLISGDTRYF. The V call is TRBV7-2, the J call TRBJ2-3, with unresolved D. Per the germline V gene, CDR1 is SGHTA and CDR2 is FQGNSA. CDR3 length: 13 amino acids.

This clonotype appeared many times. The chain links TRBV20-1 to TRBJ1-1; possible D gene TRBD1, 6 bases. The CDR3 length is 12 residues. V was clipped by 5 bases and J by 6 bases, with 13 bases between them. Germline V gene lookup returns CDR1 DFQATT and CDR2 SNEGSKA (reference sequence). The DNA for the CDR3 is TGCAGTGCTCCGACAGGAGCCGCTGAAGCTTTCTTT. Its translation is CSAPTGAAEAFF.

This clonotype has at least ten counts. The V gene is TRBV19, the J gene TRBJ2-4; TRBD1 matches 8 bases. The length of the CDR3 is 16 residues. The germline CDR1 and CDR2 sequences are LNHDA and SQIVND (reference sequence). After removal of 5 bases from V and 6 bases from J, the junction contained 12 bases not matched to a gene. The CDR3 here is CASSSPRDRGRNIQYF. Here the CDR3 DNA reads TGTGCCAGTAGTTCACCCCGAGACAGGGGTAGAAACATTCAGTACTTC.

The CDR3 DNA follows: TGCGCCAGCAGCCGCCTGGAAGGGGAAAAACTGTTTTTT. Its translation: CASSRLEGEKLFF. V usage is TRBV4-1 and J usage is TRBJ1-4; D remains ambiguous. Germline V gives CDR1 MGHRA, CDR2 YSYEKL. This CDR3 region has 13 residues. Trimming shortened V by 4 bases and J by 8 bases, and 11 bases separated the two germline ends.